This T cell receptor (beta chain) came from a study of T cells in Graves' hyperthyroidism and ophthalmopathy (dated by TCRdb to about 2019). For the study in its entirety: Peripheral blood was collected at initial diagnosis, before any treatment. To identify TCR V-J signatures that set the groups apart, the researchers used a discovery cohort of about a hundred patients, made up of roughly 40 with Graves' ophthalmopathy and around 58 with stable Graves' hyperthyroidism. An independent validation cohort of 18 to 20 hyperthyroidism patients and over 15 patients who later progressed to ophthalmopathy tested prospective prediction of ophthalmopathy. The approximately 97 discovery patients were randomly divided into training and test sets at a 7:3 ratio. In addition, the study compared T-cell repertoires in thyroid tissue and in blood from six Graves' hyperthyroidism patients. After sampling, hyperthyroidism patients received methimazole starting at 30 mg daily, and ophthalmopathy patients received high-dose intravenous methylprednisolone. The paper describes TCR Vbeta CDR3 sequencing of fewer than 150 peripheral blood samples, made up of 43 ophthalmopathy patients, approximately 76 hyperthyroidism patients and 17 progressor patients.

TCR beta CDR3 regions were amplified from RNA transcripts. A first-round RT-PCR of the TCR CDR3 used the HTBI primer set with the Qiagen OneStep RT-PCR kit. A second multiplex PCR round built the libraries, followed by size selection and purification. The libraries were sequenced on an Illumina HiSeq2000 using paired-end 100 bp reads. The published analysis was carried out like this. Raw data were processed with SOAPnuke, discarding reads with adapters, uncalled bases, mean Phred below 15, or no exact constant-primer or identifier match. High-quality paired reads were merged using COPE v1.2.5, and each unique nucleotide sequence was defined as a clonotype. Clonotypes were aligned to IMGT TRBV, TRBD and TRBJ reference segments using MiTCR v1.1. Only V-J combinations with frequency above 0.0001, covering about 99% of repertoires, were analysed. A TCS score was defined as the ratio between F50 (clonal expansion) and ExV (chaos), using BLOSUM62-based TCRdist between CDR3 peptides within each V-J. Welch's t-statistics and random forest reduced several hundred V-J features to 10 to 15, which were used in a naive Bayes classifier (R e1071). TCRdb reworked the public reads: Q25 trimming with fastp, MiXCR clone assembly, productive beta chains retained. Every CDR3 protein is listed once, alongside the most common genes and DNA of its rows. TCRdb, not the authors, supplied the V and J calls. Within this sample are about 340,000 distinct CDR3 sequences, with roughly a fifth of them counted one time only. Jointly, the top ten make up about 50% of the sample.

Broad study findings and their caveats: A model built on a 13 V-J signature distinguished ophthalmopathy from stable hyperthyroidism, reaching about 88% sensitivity and 81.08% specificity in cross-validation and 80%/75% in testing. Blood samples also contained most of the expanded thyroid clonotypes (frequency above 0.001), which suggests that blood repertoires may reflect thyroid immune responses. Sample size was not statistically predetermined, and investigators were not blinded to group allocation. In validation, progression to ophthalmopathy was predicted by the model with around 70% sensitivity and around 76% specificity, a median of around 6.5 months before onset.

Via the germline V gene, CDR1 is SGHAT and CDR2 FQNNGV. From V the trimming removes 1 base and from J it removes 7 bases, while the gene matches leave 8 bases of the junction unaccounted for. The CDR3, from cysteine to phenylalanine, totals 16 residues. Left in the record is the CDR3 DNA by itself, 48 bases read in frame from the first base. A patient counted as having stable Graves' hyperthyroidism if no progression to ophthalmopathy occurred over 18 months of follow-up. Hyperthyroidism patients were newly diagnosed, had a disease duration of under 2 months, and were aged 18 to 65 years. Patients with uncontrolled infections, other autoimmune diseases, pregnancy or lactation were excluded. Diagnoses relied on clinical symptoms, serum thyroxine and TRAb, thyroid ultrasound and orbital computed tomography. PBMCs were isolated from 10 ml of fresh peripheral blood by Ficoll-Paque density gradient centrifugation. Trizol reagent was used to extract total RNA, and RNA quality was then checked on an Agilent 2100 Bioanalyzer.

The table lists this clonotype with many counts. The antigen this receptor binds is unknown. Per-base qualities were not stored, and no clone one base away is much larger. This clonotype was obtained from a woman in her forties or fifties with Graves' hyperthyroidism. This receptor chain uses TRBV11-2 and TRBJ2-1; TRBD2 matches 9 bases in the middle. Sequenced material: blood. The CDR3 sequence is CASSLVAREGRNEQFF. The DNA sequence is TGTGCCAGCAGCTTAGTGGCGCGGGAGGGCCGAAATGAGCAGTTCTTC. Where the CDR3 stops, the reference TRBV11-2 and TRBJ2-1 genes take over; the full variable domain is EAGVAQSPRYKIIEKRQSVAFWCNPISGHATLYWYQQILGQGPKLLIQFQNNGVVDDSQLPKDRFSAERLKGVDSTLKIQPAKLEDSAVYLCASSLVAREGRNEQFFGPGTRLTVL.